This T cell receptor (beta chain) came from a study of control samples from healthy donors and cancer patients. Clones were sequenced by immunoSEQ multiplex PCR, and TCRdb holds only the in-frame ones, with some missing. The sample carries tens of thousands of clones, about 91% recorded once. With V trimmed by 1 base and J by 6 bases, 5 bases remained unmatched. The CDR3 is 14 residues long. CDR1 and CDR2 from the germline V gene are LNHDA and SQIVND (reference sequence). The TCR originated in a middle-aged woman with head and neck cancer. The sample consisted of PBMCs. V gene TRBV19 combines with J gene TRBJ2-7, with 8 nucleotides matching TRBD1. The CDR3 reads CASSIGQGIVEQYF. CDR3 DNA: TGTGCCAGTAGTATAGGACAGGGGATCGTCGAGCAGTACTTC.